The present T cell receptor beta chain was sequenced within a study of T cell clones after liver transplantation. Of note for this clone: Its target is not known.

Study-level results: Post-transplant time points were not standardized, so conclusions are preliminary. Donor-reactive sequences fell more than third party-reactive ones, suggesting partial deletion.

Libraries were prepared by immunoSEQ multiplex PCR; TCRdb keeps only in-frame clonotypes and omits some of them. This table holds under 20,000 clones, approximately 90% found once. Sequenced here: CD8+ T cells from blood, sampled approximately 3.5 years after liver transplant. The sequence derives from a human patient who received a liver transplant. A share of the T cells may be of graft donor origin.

In DNA form, the CDR3 reads TGTGCCAGCAGGGTAGTGGGGGGTCTCAATGAGCAGTTCTTC. Amino acids: CASRVVGGLNEQFF. The rearrangement joins TRBV7-9 to TRBJ2-1, with TRBD2 as a possible D gene (6 bases). The CDR3 is made up of 14 amino acids. Looked up from germline, CDR1 is SEHNR and CDR2 is FQNEAQ (reference sequence). Trimming took off 6 bases at V and 6 bases at J, with 15 bases between the two ends.